These T cell receptor beta chains were read from a single sample in a study of neoadjuvant nivolumab and ipilimumab in lung cancer. Using immunoSEQ multiplex PCR, the repertoire was profiled, and TCRdb retains in-frame clones only, with some absent. The data show about 13,000 clones, with nearly 97% seen just once and roughly 2.5% held by the top ten. The specimen comprised peripheral blood, sampled after neoadjuvant nivolumab, alone or with ipilimumab, at or shortly before surgery. These receptors all come from an adult with non-small cell lung cancer. CDR3s include the opening cysteine and the closing phenylalanine or tryptophan. A D gene is named only where the DNA matches it firmly.

J gene: TRBJ2-5
V gene: TRBV6-1
D gene: -
CDR3 protein: CASSDMQGGQETQYF
CDR3 DNA: TGTGCCAGCAGTGATATGCAGGGGGGACAAGAGACCCAGTACTTC

J gene: TRBJ2-5
V gene: TRBV14
D gene: -
CDR3 protein: CASSHGQKETQYF
CDR3 DNA: TGTGCCAGCAGCCACGGACAGAAAGAGACCCAGTACTTC

J gene: TRBJ1-1
V gene: TRBV7-9
D gene: -
CDR3 protein: CASIVTGGHTEAFF
CDR3 DNA: TGTGCCAGCATCGTGACGGGGGGTCACACTGAAGCTTTCTTT

J gene: TRBJ2-2
V gene: TRBV4-3
D gene: TRBD2
CDR3 protein: CASSRGSGPNTGELFF
CDR3 DNA: TGCGCCAGCAGCCGGGGTAGCGGGCCTAACACCGGGGAGCTGTTTTTT

J gene: TRBJ2-4
V gene: TRBV5-8
D gene: -
CDR3 protein: CASSFSGVNIQYF
CDR3 DNA: TGTGCCAGCAGCTTCTCAGGGGTAAACATTCAGTACTTC

J gene: TRBJ2-3
V gene: TRBV7-6
D gene: -
CDR3 protein: CASSLGATDTQYF
CDR3 DNA: TGTGCCAGCAGTCTGGGTGCCACAGATACGCAGTATTTT

J gene: TRBJ2-7
V gene: TRBV27
D gene: TRBD1
CDR3 protein: CASSLGTGGSYEQYF
CDR3 DNA: TGTGCCAGCAGTTTAGGGACAGGGGGCTCCTACGAGCAGTACTTC

J gene: TRBJ2-2
V gene: TRBV27
D gene: TRBD1
CDR3 protein: CASARGGQGMAGELFF
CDR3 DNA: TGTGCCAGCGCTAGGGGGGGACAGGGGATGGCCGGGGAGCTGTTTTTT

J gene: TRBJ1-2
V gene: TRBV7-2
D gene: TRBD1
CDR3 protein: CASSLESNRGAGYTF
CDR3 DNA: TGTGCCAGCAGCTTAGAAAGTAACAGGGGAGCGGGCTACACCTTC

J gene: TRBJ2-1
V gene: TRBV7-2
D gene: TRBD2
CDR3 protein: CASSLEAGAYNEQFF
CDR3 DNA: TGTGCCAGCAGCTTAGAAGCGGGGGCCTACAATGAGCAGTTCTTC

J gene: TRBJ2-7
V gene: TRBV9
D gene: -
CDR3 protein: CASSVVGGEVGYEQYF
CDR3 DNA: TGTGCCAGCAGCGTAGTCGGGGGAGAGGTGGGGTACGAGCAGTACTTC

J gene: TRBJ2-5
V gene: TRBV6-1
D gene: TRBD2
CDR3 protein: CASSDAGTSGRTAETQYF
CDR3 DNA: TGTGCCAGCAGTGACGCAGGGACTAGCGGGAGGACGGCGGAGACCCAGTACTTC

J gene: TRBJ2-3
V gene: TRBV7-9
D gene: -
CDR3 protein: CASSSFDGTDTQYF
CDR3 DNA: TGTGCCAGCAGCTCCTTCGACGGCACAGATACGCAGTATTTT

J gene: TRBJ2-1
V gene: TRBV6-6
D gene: -
CDR3 protein: CASSYRVEQFF
CDR3 DNA: TGTGCCAGCAGTTACAGGGTTGAGCAGTTCTTC

J gene: TRBJ1-3
V gene: TRBV5-6
D gene: TRBD1
CDR3 protein: CASSWTGDTIYF
CDR3 DNA: TGTGCCAGCAGCTGGACAGGGGACACCATATATTTT

J gene: TRBJ1-2
V gene: TRBV9
D gene: -
CDR3 protein: CASSQGGQTYGYTF
CDR3 DNA: TGTGCCAGCAGCCAAGGCGGACAAACCTATGGCTACACCTTC

J gene: TRBJ1-4
V gene: TRBV19
D gene: TRBD1
CDR3 protein: CASLQGPATNEKLFF
CDR3 DNA: TGTGCCAGTTTACAGGGGCCTGCAACTAATGAAAAACTGTTTTTT

J gene: TRBJ1-4
V gene: TRBV30
D gene: -
CDR3 protein: CAWSIHERNEKLFF
CDR3 DNA: TGTGCCTGGAGTATCCATGAGAGGAATGAAAAACTGTTTTTT

J gene: TRBJ2-1
V gene: TRBV7-6
D gene: TRBD2
CDR3 protein: CASSRTREDSDEQFF
CDR3 DNA: TGTGCCAGCAGCCGGACGCGGGAGGACTCGGATGAGCAGTTCTTC

J gene: TRBJ2-5
V gene: TRBV28
D gene: TRBD1
CDR3 protein: CASRLNRDRRQETQYF
CDR3 DNA: TGTGCCAGCAGGCTTAACCGGGACAGGAGACAAGAGACCCAGTACTTC

J gene: TRBJ1-4
V gene: TRBV12-5
D gene: TRBD1
CDR3 protein: CASGTGQGKSNEKLFF
CDR3 DNA: TGTGCTAGTGGAACGGGACAGGGGAAGTCTAATGAAAAACTGTTTTTT

J gene: TRBJ2-7
V gene: TRBV7-2
D gene: TRBD1
CDR3 protein: CASSVGQGVSEQYF
CDR3 DNA: TGTGCCAGCAGCGTCGGACAGGGGGTGTCCGAGCAGTACTTC

J gene: TRBJ1-2
V gene: TRBV5-1
D gene: TRBD1
CDR3 protein: CASSPRTGGYGYTF
CDR3 DNA: TGCGCCAGCAGCCCGAGGACAGGGGGCTATGGCTACACCTTC

J gene: TRBJ1-4
V gene: TRBV4-2
D gene: TRBD1
CDR3 protein: CASSHPGQGVGPEKLFF
CDR3 DNA: TGTGCCAGCAGCCATCCGGGACAGGGGGTAGGCCCTGAAAAACTGTTTTTT

J gene: TRBJ2-3
V gene: TRBV29-1
D gene: TRBD2
CDR3 protein: CSVDKGAGGSDTQYF
CDR3 DNA: TGCAGCGTTGATAAGGGCGCGGGAGGGTCGGATACGCAGTATTTT

J gene: TRBJ2-2
V gene: TRBV19
D gene: -
CDR3 protein: CASSIPGTNTGELFF
CDR3 DNA: TGTGCCAGTAGTATACCAGGGACGAACACCGGGGAGCTGTTTTTT

J gene: TRBJ2-1
V gene: TRBV4-1
D gene: -
CDR3 protein: CASSQVDLTSYNEQFF
CDR3 DNA: TGCGCCAGCAGCCAAGTGGATCTGACAAGCTACAATGAGCAGTTCTTC

J gene: TRBJ1-1
V gene: TRBV13
D gene: -
CDR3 protein: CASSLQDGNTEAFF
CDR3 DNA: TGTGCCAGCAGCTTACAGGATGGAAACACTGAAGCTTTCTTT

J gene: TRBJ2-5
V gene: TRBV11-2
D gene: TRBD2
CDR3 protein: CASSLGAGTSGQETQYF
CDR3 DNA: TGTGCCAGCAGCTTAGGGGCCGGGACTAGCGGGCAAGAGACCCAGTACTTC

J gene: TRBJ2-7
V gene: TRBV18
D gene: -
CDR3 protein: CASSSNYEQYF
CDR3 DNA: TGTGCCAGCTCATCGAACTACGAGCAGTACTTC

J gene: TRBJ1-3
V gene: TRBV11-3
D gene: -
CDR3 protein: CASKRGANGNTIYF
CDR3 DNA: TGTGCCAGCAAGCGGGGCGCTAATGGAAACACCATATATTTT